This TCR beta chain was captured in a study of response to subunit inactivated influenza vaccine. Study-wide results and caveats: Each seasonal influenza vaccination, the authors suggested, recruits few new T cells.

A few counts support this clonotype. As yet, its antigen is unknown. MiXCR, applied by TCRdb to the RT-PCR reads, yields one record per CDR3 protein. This sample has 500,000 to 650,000 distinct CDR3 sequences, with less than 10% found just once. The sample in question was PBMCs from blood, obtained around 25 months after vaccination. The clonotype comes from a man between 45 and 75 years old who received an inactivated influenza vaccine.

Here the CDR3 reads CASSPFPGQGTTFF. CDR3 DNA sequence: TGTGCCAGCAGTCCGTTTCCGGGACAGGGGACAACTTTCTTT. The rearrangement uses TRBV6-1 and TRBJ1-1; 10 bases fit TRBD1. Per germline, CDR1 MNHNS and CDR2 SASEGT. CDR3 size: 14 residues. Germline trimming cut 5 bases from V and 12 bases from J; bases unmatched to any gene: 12.